A few counts support the clone carrying this T cell receptor beta chain. Its antigen is unidentified. Germline V gives CDR1 MNHEY, CDR2 SMNVEV (reference sequence). J gave up 4 bases and V 6 bases, and 8 bases lay outside the gene matches. This CDR3 region has 15 residues. TCRdb redid the calling of the RT-PCR reads with MiXCR, one entry per CDR3 protein. The sample contains roughly 500,000 distinct CDR3 sequences, 16% of which appear only once. This specimen belongs to a study of response to subunit inactivated influenza vaccine. Whole-study findings and limits: After each seasonal influenza vaccination, few new T cells are recruited, the authors suggested.

V usage is TRBV27 and J usage is TRBJ1-5; TRBD1 matches 8 bases. The material sequenced was CD4+ T cells sorted from PBMCs, taken less than 30 months after vaccination. The source of this sequence is a man aged 45 to 70 who received an inactivated influenza vaccine. CDR3 protein: CASRRNRDRNQPQHF. CDR3 in DNA: TGTGCCAGCAGAAGAAACCGGGACAGGAATCAGCCCCAGCATTTT.